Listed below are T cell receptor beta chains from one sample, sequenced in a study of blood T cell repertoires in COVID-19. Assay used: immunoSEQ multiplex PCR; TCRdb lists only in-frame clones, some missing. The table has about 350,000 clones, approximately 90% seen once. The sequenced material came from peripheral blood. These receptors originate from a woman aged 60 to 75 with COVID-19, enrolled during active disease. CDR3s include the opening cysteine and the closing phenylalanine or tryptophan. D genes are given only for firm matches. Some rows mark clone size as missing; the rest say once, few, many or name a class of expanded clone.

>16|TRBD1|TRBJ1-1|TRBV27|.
TGTGCCAGCAGTTTTTTGACAGGGAGGTTCGACACTGAAGCTTTCTTT
CASSFLTGRFDTEAFF
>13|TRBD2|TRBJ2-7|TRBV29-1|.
TGCAGCGTTGTGTGGGAGGGCTCCTACGAGCAGTACTTC
CSVVWEGSYEQYF
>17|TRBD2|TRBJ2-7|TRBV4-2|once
TGTGCCAGCAGCCAAGATCCGTCGGGGGGTTCTCCCTACGAGCAGTACTTC
CASSQDPSGGSPYEQYF
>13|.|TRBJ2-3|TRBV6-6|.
TGTGCCAGCAGTTACTCGACCGGGGATACGCAGTATTTT
CASSYSTGDTQYF
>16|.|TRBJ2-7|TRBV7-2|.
TGTGCCAGCAGCCCTTTGGGGCTCGTAACCATATACGAGCAGTACTTC
CASSPLGLVTIYEQYF
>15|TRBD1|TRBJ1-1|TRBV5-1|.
TGCGCCAGCAGCGCATTAGACAGGGGGGGCACTGAAGCTTTCTTT
CASSALDRGGTEAFF
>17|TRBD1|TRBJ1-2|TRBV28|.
TGTGCCAGCAGTTCCCCTACCGGACAGGGGGGTAACTATGGCTACACCTTC
CASSSPTGQGGNYGYTF
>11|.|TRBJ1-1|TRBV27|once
TGTGCCAGTGGCAGGGTCACTGAAGCTTTCTTT
CASGRVTEAFF
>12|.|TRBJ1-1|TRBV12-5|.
TGTGCTAGTGGGACAGGGAACACTGAAGCTTTCTTT
CASGTGNTEAFF
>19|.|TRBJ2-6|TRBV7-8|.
TGTGCCAGCAGCTTAGGAGGCCGAGGAGTAACCTCTGGGGCCAACGTCCTGACTTTC
CASSLGGRGVTSGANVLTF
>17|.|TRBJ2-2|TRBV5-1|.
TGCGCCAGCAAGTATCACCGCAGGGGAATGGTCACCGGGGAGCTGTTTTTT
CASKYHRRGMVTGELFF
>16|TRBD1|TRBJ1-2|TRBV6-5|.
TGTGCCAGCAGTTGGATCCCGCCCGGACAGGGCGGGGGCTACACCTTC
CASSWIPPGQGGGYTF
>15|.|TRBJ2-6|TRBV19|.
TGTGCCAGTAGTCGAGAGGGGGATGGGGCCAACGTCCTGACTTTC
CASSREGDGANVLTF
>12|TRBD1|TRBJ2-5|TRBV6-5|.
TGTGCCAGCAGTTCAGGGGGAGAGACCCAGTACTTC
CASSSGGETQYF
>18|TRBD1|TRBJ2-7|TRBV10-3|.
TGTGCCATCAGTTCCTTTGACAGGGCACAAACCCCGATCTACGAGCAGTACTTC
CAISSFDRAQTPIYEQYF
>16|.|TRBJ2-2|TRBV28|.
TGTGCCAGCAGCCATGGTTCGTTGGGGGCCGTCGGGGAGCTGTTTTTT
CASSHGSLGAVGELFF
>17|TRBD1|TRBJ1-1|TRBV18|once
TGTGCCAGCTCATCCACCGGGACAGGAAGAATGAACACTGAAGCTTTCTTT
CASSSTGTGRMNTEAFF
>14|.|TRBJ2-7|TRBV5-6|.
TGTGCCAGCAGCGGTCGTTTAGCGGCGGACGAGCAGTACTTC
CASSGRLAADEQYF
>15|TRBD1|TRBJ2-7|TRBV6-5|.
TGTGCCAGCAGTTACTCGGGACAGGGGTCCTACGAGCAGTACTTC
CASSYSGQGSYEQYF
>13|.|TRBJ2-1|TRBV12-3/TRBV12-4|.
TGTGCCAGCAGACAAACCTCCGACAATGAGCAGTTCTTC
CASRQTSDNEQFF
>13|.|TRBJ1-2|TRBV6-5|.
TGTGCCAGCAGGGCGGGTGGCCTCTATGGCTACACCTTC
CASRAGGLYGYTF
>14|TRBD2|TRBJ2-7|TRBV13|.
TGTGCCAGCAGCTCTAGCGGGGGGGCCGAAGAGCAGTACTTC
CASSSSGGAEEQYF
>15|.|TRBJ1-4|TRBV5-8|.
TGTGCCAGCAGCCCCACAGGTGCAACTAATGAAAAACTGTTTTTT
CASSPTGATNEKLFF
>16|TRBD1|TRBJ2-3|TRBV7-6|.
TGTGCCAGCAGCTCCTGGGACAGGGGGCGGACAGATACGCAGTATTTT
CASSSWDRGRTDTQYF
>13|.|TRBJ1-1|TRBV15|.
TGTGCCACCAGCAGAGCCCCGGCAGGTGAAGCTTTCTTT
CATSRAPAGEAFF
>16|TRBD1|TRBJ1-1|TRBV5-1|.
TGCGCCAGCAGCTTGAGGGACAGGGCTGGGTACACTGAAGCTTTCTTT
CASSLRDRAGYTEAFF
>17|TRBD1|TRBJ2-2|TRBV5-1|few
TGCGCCAGCAGCCCGCTACATGGGACAGGGGTGACCGGGGAGCTGTTTTTT
CASSPLHGTGVTGELFF
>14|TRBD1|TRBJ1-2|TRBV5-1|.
TGCGCCAGCAGCCCCGGACAGGGATCCTATGGCTACACCTTC
CASSPGQGSYGYTF
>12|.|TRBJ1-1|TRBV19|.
TGTGCCAGTAGTATCGCCCAGGGCGAAGCTTTCTTT
CASSIAQGEAFF
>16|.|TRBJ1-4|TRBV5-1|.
TGCGCCAGCAGCCCTGACAGATTCTCAACTAATGAAAAACTGTTTTTT
CASSPDRFSTNEKLFF
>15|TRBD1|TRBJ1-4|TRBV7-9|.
TGTGCCAGCAGACCCGGGACAGGGGGCTCTGAAAAACTGTTTTTT
CASRPGTGGSEKLFF
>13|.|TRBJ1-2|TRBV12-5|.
TGTGCTAGTGGTTTAGGGACACGCTATGGCTACACCTTC
CASGLGTRYGYTF
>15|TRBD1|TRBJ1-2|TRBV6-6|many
TGTGCCAGCACGAAAGGGACAGGGCCTAACTATGGCTACACCTTC
CASTKGTGPNYGYTF
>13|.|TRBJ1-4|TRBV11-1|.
TGTGCCAGCAGCTCCGACGGAGGGGAAAAACTGTTTTTT
CASSSDGGEKLFF
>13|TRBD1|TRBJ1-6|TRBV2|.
TGTGCCGCACGGGACAGCCTTAATTCACCCCTCCACTTT
CAARDSLNSPLHF
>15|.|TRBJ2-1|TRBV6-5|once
TGTGCCAGCAGTTACGTCCCCGGTCGCGTCAATGAGCAGTTCTTC
CASSYVPGRVNEQFF
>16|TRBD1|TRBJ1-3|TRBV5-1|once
TGCGCCAGCAGCAAACAGGGGGTGAACTCTGGAAACACCATATATTTT
CASSKQGVNSGNTIYF
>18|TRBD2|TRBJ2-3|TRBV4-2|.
TGTGCCAGCAGCCAAGATTGGCTAGCGGGGGGTTACACAGATACGCAGTATTTT
CASSQDWLAGGYTDTQYF
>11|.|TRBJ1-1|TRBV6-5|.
TGTGCCAGCAGCAGAAACACTGAAGCTTTCTTT
CASSRNTEAFF
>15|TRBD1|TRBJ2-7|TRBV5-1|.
TGCGCCAGCAGCCCCCAAGGACAGGGGACGAACGAGCAGTACTTC
CASSPQGQGTNEQYF
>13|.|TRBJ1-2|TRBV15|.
TGTGCCACCAGCAGAGTAACAGGGTTTGGCTACACCTTC
CATSRVTGFGYTF
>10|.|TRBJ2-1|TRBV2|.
TGTGCCAGTACGGGGGTGGAGCAGTTCTTC
CASTGVEQFF
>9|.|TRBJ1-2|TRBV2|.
TGTGCCAGCAGCGGCCCAGGCACCTTC
CASSGPGTF
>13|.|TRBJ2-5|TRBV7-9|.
TGTGCCAGCAGCCCCAGGACTATCGAGACCCAGTACTTC
CASSPRTIETQYF
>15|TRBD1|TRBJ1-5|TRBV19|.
TGTGCCAGTAGTATCTGGACAGGGAATAATCAGCCCCAGCATTTT
CASSIWTGNNQPQHF
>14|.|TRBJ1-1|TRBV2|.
TGTGCCAGCAGGTACAGGGAGACGAACACTGAAGCTTTCTTT
CASRYRETNTEAFF